A single sample gave rise to the 24 T cell receptor beta chains below, sequenced in a study of cytomegalovirus exposure and HLA in healthy donors. Primers: 60 Vbeta forward and 13 Jbeta reverse. TCRdb's copy holds only in-frame clones and misses some; the assay was immunoSEQ multiplex PCR. Seen here are 90,000 to 150,000 clones, roughly 70% observed once, and the top ten hold approximately 4.1%. The sequenced material came from PBMCs. All receptors come from a woman aged 40 to 50 in good health and CMV-seronegative.

This clone was picked up a small number of times. Distinct nucleotide sequences in the sample also encode this CDR3. The V call is TRBV18, the J call TRBJ1-1; D might be TRBD1 (5 bases). Germline V gene data show CDR1 as KGHSH and CDR2 as LQKENI. Trimming took 1 base from V and 8 from J, leaving 8 bases between them. This CDR3 has 12 amino acids. In DNA, the CDR3 is TGTGCCAGCTCACCACTGCAGGGCGAAGCTTTCTTT. Translating it yields CASSPLQGEAFF. The full variable domain, with the rest looked up from reference TRBV18 and TRBJ1-1, is NAGVMQNPRHLVRRRGQEARLRCSPMKGHSHVYWYRQLPEEGLKFMVYLQKENIIDESGMPKERFSAEFPKEGPSILRIQQVVRGDSAAYFCASSPLQGEAFFGQGTRLTVV.

V usage is TRBV2 and J usage is TRBJ1-1; D unresolved. Trimming took 7 bases from V and 4 from J, leaving 10 bases between them. Germline lookup yields CDR1 SNHLY and CDR2 FYNNEI. The CDR3 length is 12 residues. The chain's CDR3 is CASKKEVTEAFF. In DNA, the CDR3 is TGTGCCAGCAAGAAGGAGGTCACTGAAGCTTTCTTT.

The rearrangement uses TRBV2 and TRBJ2-1, with 12 bases identical to TRBD2. The junction had 7 bases not matched to a gene; V was cut back by 6 bases and J by 7 bases. The CDR3 covers 15 residues. Germline CDR1 is SNHLY and CDR2 is FYNNEI. CDR3: CASSASGRATNEQFF. The CDR3 DNA is TGTGCCAGCAGCGCTAGCGGGAGGGCCACGAATGAGCAGTTCTTC.

The chain carries TRBV14 and TRBJ2-1; 7 nucleotides agree with TRBD2. After removal of 1 base from V and 6 bases from J, the junction contained 6 bases not matched to a gene. CDR3 length: 15 amino acids. Germline V gene lookup returns CDR1 SGHDN and CDR2 FVKESK. The CDR3 sequence is CASSQALAESNEQFF. The DNA for the CDR3 is TGTGCCAGCAGCCAAGCTCTAGCGGAGAGCAATGAGCAGTTCTTC.

A single count supports this clone. The rearrangement links TRBV28 to TRBJ2-3, with 13 bases aligning to TRBD2. Trimming cost V 3 bases and J 6 bases; bases outside gene matches: 6. Germline V gives CDR1 MDHEN, CDR2 SYDVKM. This CDR3 comprises 16 residues. CDR3 sequence: CASSFGLAGEPDTQYF. The CDR3 nucleotides are TGTGCCAGCAGTTTCGGACTAGCGGGAGAGCCCGATACGCAGTATTTT.

The chain carries TRBV4-1 and TRBJ2-2; D is possibly TRBD1 (5 bases). Germline-derived CDR1 and CDR2 are MGHRA and YSYEKL. The CDR3 loop spans 18 amino acids. Trimming cost V 3 bases and J 0 bases, with 17 bases left between them. The CDR3 sequence is CASSHPWGPAPNTGELFF. CDR3 bases: TGCGCCAGCAGCCATCCCTGGGGCCCAGCTCCGAACACCGGGGAGCTGTTTTTT.

The chain combines TRBV6-6 with TRBJ2-7; 7 bases line up with TRBD1. The CDR3 is 13 residues long. V was clipped by 5 bases and J by 7 bases; unmatched bases: 8. The germline V gene encodes CDR1 MNHNY and CDR2 SVGAGI (reference sequence). CDR3 DNA sequence: TGTGCCAGCAGTCAACAGGGGTCCGAGGAGCAGTACTTC. Protein: CASSQQGSEEQYF.

The chain is built from TRBV9 and TRBJ2-7; 12 nucleotides match TRBD1. The CDR3 runs to 16 residues. CDR1 SGDLS and CDR2 YYNGEE come from the germline V gene. V shed 2 bases, J shed 0 bases, and the junction held 3 bases outside the gene matches. Written as DNA, the CDR3 is TGTGCCAGCAGCGTGGGGACAGGGGGCAGCTCCTACGAGCAGTACTTC. Residues: CASSVGTGGSSYEQYF.

The chain combines TRBV28 with TRBJ2-2; possible D gene TRBD2, 6 bases. Per germline, CDR1 MDHEN and CDR2 SYDVKM. The length of the CDR3 is 13 residues. CDR3 loop: CAETGRNTGELFF. The CDR3 nucleotides are TGTGCAGAGACCGGGAGGAACACCGGGGAGCTGTTTTTT.

The CDR3 is CASSRVAGSTDTQYF. As DNA, the CDR3 is TGCGCCAGCAGCCGGGTCGCAGGGTCCACAGATACGCAGTATTTT. This rearrangement joins TRBV4-1 to TRBJ2-3, with a possible D match to TRBD1 (5 bases). This CDR3 is built from 15 residues. Germline V lookup: CDR1 MGHRA, CDR2 YSYEKL. V gave up 4 bases and J gave up 2 bases, with 13 bases separating them.

This chain connects TRBV4-3 to TRBJ1-2; 8 positions agree with TRBD1. The CDR3 contains 15 residues. CDR1 and CDR2 from the germline V gene are LGHNA and YSLEER. With V trimmed by 3 bases and J by 7 bases, 10 bases remained unmatched. In nucleotides, the CDR3 is TGCGCCAGCAGCCAGGACGGACAGGGAGATTTTGGCTACACCTTC. It is translated as CASSQDGQGDFGYTF.

The chain joins TRBV19 to TRBJ1-1; 10 nucleotides match TRBD1. This CDR3 is 17 amino acids long. V lost 5 bases to trimming and J lost 1 base; unmatched junction nucleotides: 10. The germline V gene encodes CDR1 LNHDA and CDR2 SQIVND (reference sequence). The DNA for the CDR3 is TGTGCCAGTAGTGCCCCGACAGGGGGCCCGTGGAACACTGAAGCTTTCTTT. Its translation is CASSAPTGGPWNTEAFF.

The chain links TRBV5-1 to TRBJ2-3; the match to TRBD2 covers 7 bases. The CDR3 loop spans 16 amino acids. Germline loops: CDR1 SGHRS, CDR2 YFSETQ. V shed 1 base and J 0 bases; nucleotides not matched to a gene: 5. CDR3 amino acids: CASSLTNSGSTDTQYF. The CDR3 region has the DNA TGCGCCAGCAGCTTGACGAATAGCGGGAGCACAGATACGCAGTATTTT.

The V call is TRBV27, the J call TRBJ2-2, with D unclear. Trimming pared 3 bases from V and 4 bases from J, leaving 6 bases between. Germline assignment: CDR1 MNHEY and CDR2 SMNVEV (reference sequence). This CDR3 spans 13 amino acids. CDR3 sequence: CASSLSSTGELFF. CDR3 bases: TGTGCCAGCAGTTTGTCTAGCACCGGGGAGCTGTTTTTT.

The chain links TRBV7-8 to TRBJ2-2; D unclear. Germline CDR1 reads SGHVS; CDR2 reads FQNEAQ. The V end was cut by 4 bases, the J end by 5 bases, with 5 bases between. This CDR3 is built from 12 residues. CDR3 DNA sequence: TGTGCCAGCAGCTCATCAACCGGGGAGCTGTTTTTT. Protein: CASSSSTGELFF. The full variable domain, with the rest looked up from reference TRBV7-8 and TRBJ2-2, is GAGVSQSPRYKVAKRGQDVALRCDPISGHVSLFWYQQALGQGPEFLTYFQNEAQLDKSGLPSDRFFAERPEGSVSTLKIQRTQQEDSAVYLCASSSSTGELFFGEGSRLTVL.

The chain combines TRBV28 with TRBJ1-1, with 8 bases matching TRBD1. This CDR3 region has 16 residues. V lost 5 bases, J lost 3 bases, and 11 bases stayed unmatched. Germline V CDR1 and CDR2: MDHEN, SYDVKM. CDR3 sequence (DNA): TGTGCCAGCAGTAACCTGGACAGGGTGGATTACACTGAAGCTTTCTTT. This codes for CASSNLDRVDYTEAFF.

The V gene is TRBV9, the J gene TRBJ1-1, with TRBD1 identical over 12 bases. Germline V gene data show CDR1 as SGDLS and CDR2 as YYNGEE. The CDR3 is 13 amino acids. J gave up 11 bases and V 4 bases, and 6 bases lay outside the gene matches. The CDR3 DNA reads as TGTGCCAGCAGCCGAGGGACAGGGGGCCTGGCTTTCTTT. Translating it yields CASSRGTGGLAFF. The variable domain in full, completed from reference TRBV9 and TRBJ1-1, reads DSGVTQTPKHLITATGQRVTLRCSPRSGDLSVYWYQQSLDQGLQFLIQYYNGEERAKGNILERFSAQQFPDLHSELNLSSLELGDSALYFCASSRGTGGLAFFGQGTRLTVV.

This chain uses TRBV19 with TRBJ2-5, with 11 bases that match TRBD1. This CDR3 spans 16 amino acids. The V gene end was trimmed by 5 bases and the J gene end by 6 bases; junction bases not matched to a gene: 11. Germline values: CDR1 LNHDA, CDR2 SQIVND (reference sequence). DNA of the CDR3: TGTGCCAGTAGTCACGGACAGGGGGCAAGAGGAAAGACCCAGTACTTC. Its protein product is CASSHGQGARGKTQYF.

V is TRBV28 and J is TRBJ2-7; D possibly corresponds to TRBD1 (6 bases). Germline V gene data show CDR1 as MDHEN and CDR2 as SYDVKM. This CDR3 spans 15 amino acids. The germline V and J ends were trimmed by 6 bases and 2 bases, with 17 bases remaining between them. The CDR3 here is CASSSRRTATYEQYF. The CDR3 coding sequence is TGTGCCAGCAGCTCCCGAAGGACAGCGACCTACGAGCAGTACTTC.

V gene TRBV1 combines with J gene TRBJ2-3; the table's D call TRBD2 went unverified against the DNA. TRBV1 is labeled a pseudogene. The CDR3 consists of 17 residues. The CDR3 DNA is TGCACCAGCAGCCAAGATCCCCGGCGGGAGGTAAAAGATACGCAGTATTTT. The encoded protein is CTSSQDPRREVKDTQYF.

The CDR3 DNA follows: TGTGCCAGCAGCCAACGACAGGGGGCGGGTAATGAAAAACTGTTTTTT. Amino acids: CASSQRQGAGNEKLFF. The rearrangement uses TRBV7-9 and TRBJ1-4, with TRBD1 matching over 10 bases. Germline-derived CDR1 and CDR2 are SEHNR and FQNEAQ (reference sequence). The CDR3 contains 16 residues. Losses at the gene ends were 5 bases for V and 4 bases for J; bases not matched to a gene: 7.

This sequence joins TRBV5-1 and TRBJ1-6; 10 bases are shared with TRBD1. CDR3 length: 17 residues. CDR1 and CDR2 (germline): SGHRS, YFSETQ. V lost 3 bases to trimming and J lost 7 bases; unmatched junction nucleotides: 10. The CDR3 spells CASSSSVGQGKNSPLHF. CDR3 nucleotides: TGCGCCAGCAGCTCTTCTGTGGGACAGGGGAAGAATTCACCCCTCCACTTT.

The rearrangement uses TRBV18 and TRBJ1-5; TRBD1 might be the D (5 bases). V gave up 3 bases and J gave up 2 bases, with 17 bases separating them. The CDR3 runs to 17 residues. Germline V gives CDR1 KGHSH, CDR2 LQKENI. The DNA for the CDR3 is TGTGCCAGCTCACCCCGGGGTCTCGGAGGGGGCAATCAGCCCCAGCATTTT. Protein product: CASSPRGLGGGNQPQHF.

The V call is TRBV6-1, the J call TRBJ1-1; TRBD1 agrees at 9 bases. The CDR3 spans 12 residues. The germline V gene has CDR1 MNHNS and CDR2 SASEGT. V was clipped by 7 bases and J by 11 bases; unmatched bases: 8. The CDR3 DNA is TGTGCCAGCACCGGACAGGGGCGCCCGGCTTTCTTT. Its protein product is CASTGQGRPAFF.